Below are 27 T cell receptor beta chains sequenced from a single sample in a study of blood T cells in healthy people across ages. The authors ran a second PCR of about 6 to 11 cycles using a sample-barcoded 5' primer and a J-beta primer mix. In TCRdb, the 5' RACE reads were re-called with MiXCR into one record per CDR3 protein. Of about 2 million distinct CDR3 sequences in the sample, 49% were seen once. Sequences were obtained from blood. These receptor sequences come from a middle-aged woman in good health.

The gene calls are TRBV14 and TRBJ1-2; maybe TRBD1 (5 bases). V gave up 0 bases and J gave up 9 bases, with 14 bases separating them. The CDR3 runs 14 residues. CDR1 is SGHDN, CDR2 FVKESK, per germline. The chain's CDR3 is CASSQDFGSGSYTF. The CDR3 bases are TGTGCCAGCAGCCAAGATTTTGGATCAGGGAGCTACACCTTC.

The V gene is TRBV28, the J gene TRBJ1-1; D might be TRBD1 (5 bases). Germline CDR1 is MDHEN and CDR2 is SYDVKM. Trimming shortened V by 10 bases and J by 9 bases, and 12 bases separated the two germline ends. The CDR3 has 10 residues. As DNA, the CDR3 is TGTGCCACTAGGGACGGACAAGCTTTCTTT. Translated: CATRDGQAFF.

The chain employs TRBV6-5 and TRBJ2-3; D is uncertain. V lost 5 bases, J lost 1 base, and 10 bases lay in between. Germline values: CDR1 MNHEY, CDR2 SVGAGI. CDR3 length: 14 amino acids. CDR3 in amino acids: CASSRFLRTDTQYF. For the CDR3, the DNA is TGTGCCAGCAGTCGGTTCCTACGCACAGATACGCAGTATTTT.

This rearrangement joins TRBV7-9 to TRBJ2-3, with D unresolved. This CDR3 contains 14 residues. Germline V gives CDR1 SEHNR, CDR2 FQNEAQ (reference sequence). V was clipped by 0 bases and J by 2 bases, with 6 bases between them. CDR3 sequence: CASSLAQDTDTQYF. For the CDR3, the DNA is TGTGCCAGCAGCTTAGCGCAGGACACAGATACGCAGTATTTT.

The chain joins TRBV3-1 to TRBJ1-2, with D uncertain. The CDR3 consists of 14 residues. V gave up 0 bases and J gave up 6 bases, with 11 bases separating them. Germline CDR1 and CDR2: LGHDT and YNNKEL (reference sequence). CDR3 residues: CASSQDVSADGYTF. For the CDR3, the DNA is TGTGCCAGCAGCCAAGATGTATCGGCGGATGGCTACACCTTC.

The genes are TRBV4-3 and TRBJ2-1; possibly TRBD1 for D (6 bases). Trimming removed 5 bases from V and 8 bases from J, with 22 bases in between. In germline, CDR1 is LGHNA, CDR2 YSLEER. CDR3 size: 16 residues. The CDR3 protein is CASSARVDSGDDEQFF. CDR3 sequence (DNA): TGCGCCAGCAGCGCCCGTGTGGACAGTGGGGACGATGAGCAGTTCTTC.

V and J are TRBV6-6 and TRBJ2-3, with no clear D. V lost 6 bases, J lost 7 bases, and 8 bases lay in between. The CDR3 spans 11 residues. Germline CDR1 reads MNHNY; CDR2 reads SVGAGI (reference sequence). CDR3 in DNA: TGTGCCAGCAGGGGTTCCTATACGCAGTATTTT. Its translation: CASRGSYTQYF.

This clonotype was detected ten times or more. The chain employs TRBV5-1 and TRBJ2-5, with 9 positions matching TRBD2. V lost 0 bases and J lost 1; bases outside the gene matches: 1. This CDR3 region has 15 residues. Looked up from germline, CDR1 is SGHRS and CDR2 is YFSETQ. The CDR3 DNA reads TGCGCCAGCAGCTTGGTAGCGGGGGCCCAAGAGACCCAGTACTTC. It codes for CASSLVAGAQETQYF.

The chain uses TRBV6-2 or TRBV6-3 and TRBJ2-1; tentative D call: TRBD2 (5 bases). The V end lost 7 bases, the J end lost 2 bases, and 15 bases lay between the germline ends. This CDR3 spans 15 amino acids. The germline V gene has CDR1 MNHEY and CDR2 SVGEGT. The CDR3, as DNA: TGTGCCAGCACCAAACCTGGGAGAGCCTACAATGAGCAGTTCTTC. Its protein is CASTKPGRAYNEQFF.

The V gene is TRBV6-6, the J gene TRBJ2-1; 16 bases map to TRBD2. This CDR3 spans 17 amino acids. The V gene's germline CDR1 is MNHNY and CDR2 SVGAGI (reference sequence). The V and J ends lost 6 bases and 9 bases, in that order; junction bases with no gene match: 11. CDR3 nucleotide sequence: TGTGCCAGCAGACCCCTGGGACTAGCGGGGGGGCAGGGTGAGCAGTTCTTC. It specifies CASRPLGLAGGQGEQFF.

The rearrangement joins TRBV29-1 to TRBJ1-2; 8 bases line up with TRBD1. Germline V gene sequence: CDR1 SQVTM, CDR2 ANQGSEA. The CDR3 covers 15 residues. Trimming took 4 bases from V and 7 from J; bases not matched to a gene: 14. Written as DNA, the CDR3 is TGCAGCGTTGTGGGTGGGCAGGGGACAGGCTCTGGCTACACCTTC. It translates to CSVVGGQGTGSGYTF.

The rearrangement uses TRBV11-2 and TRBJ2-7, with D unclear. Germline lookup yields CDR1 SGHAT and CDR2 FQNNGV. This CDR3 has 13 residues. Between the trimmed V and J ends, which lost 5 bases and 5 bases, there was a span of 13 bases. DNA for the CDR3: TGTGCCAGCAGCGCCCCTTGGGTAGACGAGCAGTACTTC. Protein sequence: CASSAPWVDEQYF.

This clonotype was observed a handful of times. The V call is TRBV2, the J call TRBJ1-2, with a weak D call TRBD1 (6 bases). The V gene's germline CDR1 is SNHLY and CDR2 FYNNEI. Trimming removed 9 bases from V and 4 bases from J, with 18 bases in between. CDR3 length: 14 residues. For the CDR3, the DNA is TGTGCCAGTCAACTCCAACAGGGCGGCTATGGCTACACCTTC. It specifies CASQLQQGGYGYTF.

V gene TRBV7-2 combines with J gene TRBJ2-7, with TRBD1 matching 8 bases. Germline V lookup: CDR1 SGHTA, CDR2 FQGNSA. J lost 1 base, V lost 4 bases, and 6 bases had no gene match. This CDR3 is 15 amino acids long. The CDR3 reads CASSSSGGPSYEQYF. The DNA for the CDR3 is TGTGCCAGCAGCTCCTCAGGGGGCCCATCCTACGAGCAGTACTTC.

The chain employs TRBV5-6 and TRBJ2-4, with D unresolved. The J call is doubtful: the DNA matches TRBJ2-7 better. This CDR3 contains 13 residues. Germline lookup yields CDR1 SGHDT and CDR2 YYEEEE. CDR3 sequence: CASSRYTDYEQYF. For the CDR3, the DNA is TGTGCCAGCAGCCGTTATACGGACTACGAGCAGTACTTC.

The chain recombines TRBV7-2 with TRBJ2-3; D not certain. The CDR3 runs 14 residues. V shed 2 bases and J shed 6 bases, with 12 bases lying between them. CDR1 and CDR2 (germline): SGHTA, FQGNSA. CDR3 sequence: CASSLRRTGDTQYF. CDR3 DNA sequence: TGTGCCAGCAGCTTACGACGCACTGGGGATACGCAGTATTTT. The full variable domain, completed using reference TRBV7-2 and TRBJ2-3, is GAGVSQSPSNKVTEKGKDVELRCDPISGHTALYWYRQSLGQGLEFLIYFQGNSAPDKSGLPSDRFSAERTGGSVSTLTIQRTQQEDSAVYLCASSLRRTGDTQYFGPGTRLTVL.

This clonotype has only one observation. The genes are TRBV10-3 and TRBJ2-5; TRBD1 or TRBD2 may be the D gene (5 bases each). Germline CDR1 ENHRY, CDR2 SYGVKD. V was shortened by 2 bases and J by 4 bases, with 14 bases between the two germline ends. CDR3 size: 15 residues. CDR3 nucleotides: TGTGCCATCAGTGAGGCAGAGGGGCAGGCAGAGACCCAGTACTTC. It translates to CAISEAEGQAETQYF.

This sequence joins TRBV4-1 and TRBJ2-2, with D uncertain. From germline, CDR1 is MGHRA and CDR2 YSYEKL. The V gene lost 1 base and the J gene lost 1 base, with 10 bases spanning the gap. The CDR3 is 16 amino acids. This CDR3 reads CASSQGHNLNTGELFF. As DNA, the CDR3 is TGCGCCAGCAGCCAAGGACACAACTTGAACACCGGGGAGCTGTTTTTT.

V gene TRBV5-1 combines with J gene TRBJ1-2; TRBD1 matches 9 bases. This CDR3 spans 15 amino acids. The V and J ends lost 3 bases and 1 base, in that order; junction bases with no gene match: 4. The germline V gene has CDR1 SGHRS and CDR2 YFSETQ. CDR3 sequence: CASSWGDRVNYGYTF. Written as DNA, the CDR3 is TGCGCCAGCAGCTGGGGGGACAGGGTTAACTATGGCTACACCTTC. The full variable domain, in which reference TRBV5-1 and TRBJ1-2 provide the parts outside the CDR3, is KAGVTQTPRYLIKTRGQQVTLSCSPISGHRSVSWYQQTPGQGLQFLFEYFSETQRNKGNFPGRFSGRQFSNSRSEMNVSTLELGDSALYLCASSWGDRVNYGYTFGSGTRLTVV.

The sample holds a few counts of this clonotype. The CDR3 DNA sequence: TGCGCCAGCAGCCAAGATCAGCGGGGGGGTTACGAGCAGTACTTC. Translated: CASSQDQRGGYEQYF. V is TRBV4-3 and J is TRBJ2-4, with 10 nucleotides matching TRBD2. The DNA matches TRBJ2-7 better at its end, which makes the J call doubtful. Germline assignment: CDR1 LGHNA and CDR2 YSLEER. CDR3 size: 15 residues.

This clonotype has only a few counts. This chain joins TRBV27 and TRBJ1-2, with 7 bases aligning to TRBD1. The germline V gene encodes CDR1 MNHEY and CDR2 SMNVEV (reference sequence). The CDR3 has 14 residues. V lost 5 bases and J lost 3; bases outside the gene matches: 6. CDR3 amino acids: CASSKAGQDYGYTF. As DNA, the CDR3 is TGTGCCAGCAGTAAAGCCGGACAGGACTATGGCTACACCTTC.

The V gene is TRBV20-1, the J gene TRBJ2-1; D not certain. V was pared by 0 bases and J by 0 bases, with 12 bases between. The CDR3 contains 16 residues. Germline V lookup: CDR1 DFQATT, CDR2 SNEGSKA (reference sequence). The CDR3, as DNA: TGCAGTGCTAGAGATCTGGAGAAGGCCTCCTACAATGAGCAGTTCTTC. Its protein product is CSARDLEKASYNEQFF.

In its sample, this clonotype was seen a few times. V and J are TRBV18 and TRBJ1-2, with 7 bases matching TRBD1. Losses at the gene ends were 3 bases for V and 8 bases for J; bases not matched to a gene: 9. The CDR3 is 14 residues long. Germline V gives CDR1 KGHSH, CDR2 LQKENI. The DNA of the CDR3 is TGTGCCAGCTCACCTCAAGACAGGGTTTTCGGCTACACCTTC. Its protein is CASSPQDRVFGYTF.

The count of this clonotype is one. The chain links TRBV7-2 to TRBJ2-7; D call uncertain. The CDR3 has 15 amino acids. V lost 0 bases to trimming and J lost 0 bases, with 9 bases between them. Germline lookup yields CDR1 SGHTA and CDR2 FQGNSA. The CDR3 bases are TGTGCCAGCAGCTTAGCGTTAGTAAGCTCCTACGAGCAGTACTTC. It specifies CASSLALVSSYEQYF.

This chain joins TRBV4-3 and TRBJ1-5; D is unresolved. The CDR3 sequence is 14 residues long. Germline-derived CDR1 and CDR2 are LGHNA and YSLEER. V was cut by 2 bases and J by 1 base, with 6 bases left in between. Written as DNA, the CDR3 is TGCGCCAGCAGCCAATCACTAAGCAATCAGCCCCAGCATTTT. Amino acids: CASSQSLSNQPQHF.

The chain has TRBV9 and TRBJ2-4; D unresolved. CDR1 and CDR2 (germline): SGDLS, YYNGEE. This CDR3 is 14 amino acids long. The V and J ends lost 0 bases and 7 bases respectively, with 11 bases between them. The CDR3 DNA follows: TGTGCCAGCAGCGTAGACTACCGTGTGAACATTCAGTACTTC. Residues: CASSVDYRVNIQYF.

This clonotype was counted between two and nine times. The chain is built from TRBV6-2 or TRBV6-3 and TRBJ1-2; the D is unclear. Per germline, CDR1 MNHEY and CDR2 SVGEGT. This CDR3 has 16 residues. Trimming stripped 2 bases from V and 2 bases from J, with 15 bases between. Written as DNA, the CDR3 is TGTGCCAGCAGTTACCCACCGGGCCGAAGAAACTATGGCTACACCTTC. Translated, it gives CASSYPPGRRNYGYTF.